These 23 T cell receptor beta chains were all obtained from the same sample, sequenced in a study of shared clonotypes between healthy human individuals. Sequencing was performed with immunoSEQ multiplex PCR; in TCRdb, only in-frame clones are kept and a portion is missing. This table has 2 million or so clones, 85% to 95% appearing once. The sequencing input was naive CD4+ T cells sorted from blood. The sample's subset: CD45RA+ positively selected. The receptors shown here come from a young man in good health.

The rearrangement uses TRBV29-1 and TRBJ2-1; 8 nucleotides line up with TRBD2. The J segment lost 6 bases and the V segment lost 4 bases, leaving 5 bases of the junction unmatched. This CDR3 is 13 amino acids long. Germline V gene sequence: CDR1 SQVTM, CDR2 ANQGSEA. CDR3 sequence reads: CSVGGLGVNEQFF. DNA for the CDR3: TGCAGCGTTGGGGGACTAGGGGTCAATGAGCAGTTCTTC.

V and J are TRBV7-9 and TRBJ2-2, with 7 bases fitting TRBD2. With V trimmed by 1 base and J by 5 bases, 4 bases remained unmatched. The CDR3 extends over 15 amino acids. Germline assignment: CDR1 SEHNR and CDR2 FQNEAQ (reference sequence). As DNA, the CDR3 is TGTGCCAGCAGCTTAGGAAGCGGGGCGACCGGGGAGCTGTTTTTT. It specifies CASSLGSGATGELFF.

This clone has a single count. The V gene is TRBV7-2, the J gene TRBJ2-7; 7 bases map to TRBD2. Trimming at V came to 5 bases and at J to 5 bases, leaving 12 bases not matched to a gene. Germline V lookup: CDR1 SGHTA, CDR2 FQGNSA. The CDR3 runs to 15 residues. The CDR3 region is CASSLGGRVLDEQYF. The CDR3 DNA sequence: TGTGCCAGCAGCCTGGGGGGGAGAGTCCTGGACGAGCAGTACTTC.

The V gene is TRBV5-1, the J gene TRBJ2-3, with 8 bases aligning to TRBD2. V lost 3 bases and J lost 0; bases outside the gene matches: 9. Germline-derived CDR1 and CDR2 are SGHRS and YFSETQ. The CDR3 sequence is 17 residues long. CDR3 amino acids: CASSSPGSGGSTDTQYF. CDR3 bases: TGCGCCAGCAGCTCCCCGGGGAGCGGGGGTAGCACAGATACGCAGTATTTT.

The CDR3 spells CASSLRTARNEQFF. The DNA for the CDR3 is TGCGCCAGCAGCTTGCGGACGGCCAGGAATGAGCAGTTCTTC. This chain joins TRBV5-1 and TRBJ2-1, with no clear D. The CDR3 totals 14 residues. The V end lost 1 base, the J end lost 7 bases, and 12 bases lay between the germline ends. CDR1 is SGHRS and CDR2 is YFSETQ in the germline V gene.

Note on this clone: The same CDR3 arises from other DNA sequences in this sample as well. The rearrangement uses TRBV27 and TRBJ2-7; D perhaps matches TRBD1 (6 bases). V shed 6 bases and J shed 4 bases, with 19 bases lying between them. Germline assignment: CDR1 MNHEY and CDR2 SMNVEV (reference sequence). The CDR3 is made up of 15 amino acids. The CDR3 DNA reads TGTGCCAGCAGCCTGGGGCAGGGGAGAGGGTACGAGCAGTACTTC. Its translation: CASSLGQGRGYEQYF.

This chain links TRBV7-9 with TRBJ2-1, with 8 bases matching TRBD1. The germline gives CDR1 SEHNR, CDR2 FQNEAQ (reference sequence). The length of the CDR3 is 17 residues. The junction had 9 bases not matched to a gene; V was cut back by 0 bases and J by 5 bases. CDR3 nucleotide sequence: TGTGCCAGCAGCTTAGCCAATATTGACAGGGGCGACAATGAGCAGTTCTTC. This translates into CASSLANIDRGDNEQFF.

This CDR3 reads CASSLVGPTTDYGYTF. Here the CDR3 DNA reads TGTGCCAGCAGCTTAGTTGGCCCGACGACGGACTATGGCTACACCTTC. The chain couples TRBV7-8 to TRBJ1-2; D unclear. Germline CDR1 is SGHVS and CDR2 is FQNEAQ. The CDR3 has 16 amino acids. V was pared by 1 base and J by 3 bases, with 15 bases between. Variable domain in full (rest from reference TRBV7-8 and TRBJ1-2): GAGVSQSPRYKVAKRGQDVALRCDPISGHVSLFWYQQALGQGPEFLTYFQNEAQLDKSGLPSDRFFAERPEGSVSTLKIQRTQQEDSAVYLCASSLVGPTTDYGYTFGSGTRLTVV.

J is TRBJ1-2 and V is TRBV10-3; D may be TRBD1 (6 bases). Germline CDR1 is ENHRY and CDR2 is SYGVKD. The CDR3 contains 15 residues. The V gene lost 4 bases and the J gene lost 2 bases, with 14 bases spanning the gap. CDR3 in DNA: TGTGCCATCAGTGGAGGCAGGGGCCTAAACTATGGCTACACCTTC. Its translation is CAISGGRGLNYGYTF.

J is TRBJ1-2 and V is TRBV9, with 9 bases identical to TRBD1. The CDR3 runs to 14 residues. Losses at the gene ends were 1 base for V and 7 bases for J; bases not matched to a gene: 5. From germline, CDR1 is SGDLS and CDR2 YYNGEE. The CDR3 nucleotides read TGTGCCAGCAGCGTAACCGGACAGGGGTTTGGCTACACCTTC. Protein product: CASSVTGQGFGYTF.

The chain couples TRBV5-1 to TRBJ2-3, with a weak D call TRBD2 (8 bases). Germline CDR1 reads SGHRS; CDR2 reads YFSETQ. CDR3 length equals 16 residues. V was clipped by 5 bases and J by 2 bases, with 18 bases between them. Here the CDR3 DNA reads TGCGCCAGCAGGGAGATAGCGGGACAGACCACAGATACGCAGTATTTT. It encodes CASREIAGQTTDTQYF.

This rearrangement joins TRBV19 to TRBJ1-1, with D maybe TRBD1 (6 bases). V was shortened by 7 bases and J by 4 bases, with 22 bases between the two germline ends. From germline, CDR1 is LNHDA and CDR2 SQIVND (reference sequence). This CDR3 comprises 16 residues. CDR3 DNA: TGTGCCAGTACCCTAAGATCCAGGGGCGCGGTCACTGAAGCTTTCTTT. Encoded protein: CASTLRSRGAVTEAFF.

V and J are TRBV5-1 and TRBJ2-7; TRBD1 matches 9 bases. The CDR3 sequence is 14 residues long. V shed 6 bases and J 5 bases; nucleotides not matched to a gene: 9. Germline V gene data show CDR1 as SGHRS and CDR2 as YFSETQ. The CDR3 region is CASTLGTGIHEQYF. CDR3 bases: TGCGCCAGCACCCTAGGGACAGGGATCCACGAGCAGTACTTC.

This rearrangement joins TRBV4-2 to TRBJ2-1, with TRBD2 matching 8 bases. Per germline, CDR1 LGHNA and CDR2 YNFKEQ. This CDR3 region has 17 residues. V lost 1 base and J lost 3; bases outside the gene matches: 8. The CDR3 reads CASSQGGSGGLYNEQFF. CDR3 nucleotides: TGTGCCAGCAGCCAAGGGGGAAGCGGGGGCCTCTACAATGAGCAGTTCTTC.

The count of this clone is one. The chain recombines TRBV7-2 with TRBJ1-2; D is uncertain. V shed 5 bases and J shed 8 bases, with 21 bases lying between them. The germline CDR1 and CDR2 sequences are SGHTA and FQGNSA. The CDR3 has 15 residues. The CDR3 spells CASSPTALGFWGYTF. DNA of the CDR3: TGTGCCAGCAGCCCGACGGCTTTGGGGTTTTGGGGCTACACCTTC.

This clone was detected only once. The CDR3 coding sequence is TGCGCCAGCAGCTTGGCTGAACAGGGGGCGCGGTATAATTCACCCCTCCACTTT. It yields the protein CASSLAEQGARYNSPLHF. The J gene is TRBJ1-6, the V gene TRBV5-1; 9 bases are shared with TRBD1. The germline V gene encodes CDR1 SGHRS and CDR2 YFSETQ. The CDR3 contains 18 residues. V lost 0 bases and J lost 4; bases outside the gene matches: 8.

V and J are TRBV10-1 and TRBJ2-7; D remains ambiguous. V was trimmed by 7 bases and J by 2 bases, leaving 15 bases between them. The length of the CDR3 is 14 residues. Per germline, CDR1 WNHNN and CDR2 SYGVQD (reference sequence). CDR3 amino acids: CASKDLRGPYEQYF. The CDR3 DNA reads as TGCGCCAGCAAAGATCTGCGTGGTCCCTACGAGCAGTACTTC.

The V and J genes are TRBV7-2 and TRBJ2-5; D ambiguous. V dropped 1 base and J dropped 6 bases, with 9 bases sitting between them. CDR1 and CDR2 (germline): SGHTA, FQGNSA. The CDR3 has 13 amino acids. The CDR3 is CASSLGPPQTQYF. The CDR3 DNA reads TGTGCCAGCAGCTTAGGACCTCCTCAGACCCAGTACTTC.

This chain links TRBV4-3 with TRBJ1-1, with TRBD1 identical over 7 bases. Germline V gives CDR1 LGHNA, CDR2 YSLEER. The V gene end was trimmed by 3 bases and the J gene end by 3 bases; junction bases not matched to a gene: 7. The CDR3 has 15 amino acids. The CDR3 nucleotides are TGCGCCAGCAGCCAGGAAGCCGACAGGGACACTGAAGCTTTCTTT. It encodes CASSQEADRDTEAFF.

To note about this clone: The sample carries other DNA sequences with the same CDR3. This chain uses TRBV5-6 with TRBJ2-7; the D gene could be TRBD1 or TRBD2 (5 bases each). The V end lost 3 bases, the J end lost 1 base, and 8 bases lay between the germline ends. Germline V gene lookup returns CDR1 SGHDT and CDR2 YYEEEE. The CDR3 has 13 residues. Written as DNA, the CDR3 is TGTGCCAGCAGCTCCTGGGGGTCCTACGAGCAGTACTTC. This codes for CASSSWGSYEQYF.

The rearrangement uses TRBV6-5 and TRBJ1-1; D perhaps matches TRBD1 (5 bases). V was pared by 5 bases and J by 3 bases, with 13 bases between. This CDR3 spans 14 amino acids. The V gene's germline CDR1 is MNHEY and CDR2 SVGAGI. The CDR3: CASSLSGGDTEAFF. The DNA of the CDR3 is TGTGCCAGCAGTCTCAGTGGGGGGGACACTGAAGCTTTCTTT.

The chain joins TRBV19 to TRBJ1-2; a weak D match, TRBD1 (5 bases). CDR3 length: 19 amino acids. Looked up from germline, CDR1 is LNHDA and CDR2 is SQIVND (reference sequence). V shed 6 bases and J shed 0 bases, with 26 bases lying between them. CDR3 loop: CASSTYDLKQDPTNYGYTF. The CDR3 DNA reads TGTGCCAGTAGCACCTATGACCTAAAACAGGACCCCACTAACTATGGCTACACCTTC.

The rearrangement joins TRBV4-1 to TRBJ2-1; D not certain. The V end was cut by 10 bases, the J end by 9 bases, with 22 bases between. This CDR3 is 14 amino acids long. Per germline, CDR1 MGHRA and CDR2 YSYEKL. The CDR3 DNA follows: TGCGCCACCCAAGCGTTCTCCCCGGGCGGTGAGCAGTTCTTC. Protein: CATQAFSPGGEQFF.